This T cell receptor beta chain was observed in a study of T cell changes during pregnancy in multiple sclerosis. The CDR3 sequence is 17 residues long. Germline lookup yields CDR1 SGHRS and CDR2 YFSETQ. V was cut by 0 bases and J by 2 bases, with 18 bases left in between. Repertoires were generated with immunoSEQ multiplex PCR, while TCRdb's copy carries only in-frame clones and drops some. Found here are 100,000 or so clones, 90% to 95% of them singletons; the top ten hold roughly 0.9%. V and J are TRBV5-1 and TRBJ2-7; no clear D gene. The sample in question was peripheral blood, obtained before pregnancy. The TCR originated in a female donor with multiple sclerosis, enrolled in a pregnancy study. The CDR3 sequence: CASSLGVAAPSPYEQYF. The CDR3 DNA follows: TGCGCCAGCAGCTTGGGGGTAGCTGCCCCTTCCCCCTACGAGCAGTACTTC.